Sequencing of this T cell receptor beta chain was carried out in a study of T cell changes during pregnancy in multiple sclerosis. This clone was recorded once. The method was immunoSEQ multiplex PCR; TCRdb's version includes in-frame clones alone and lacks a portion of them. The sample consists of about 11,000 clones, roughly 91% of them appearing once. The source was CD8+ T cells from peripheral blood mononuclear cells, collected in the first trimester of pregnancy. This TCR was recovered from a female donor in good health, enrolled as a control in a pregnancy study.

CDR3: CASSQVRGDTGELFF. CDR3 bases: TGCGCCAGCAGCCAAGTCCGGGGGGACACCGGGGAGCTGTTTTTT. This rearrangement joins TRBV4-3 to TRBJ2-2; 7 nucleotides align to TRBD2. Germline assignment: CDR1 LGHNA and CDR2 YSLEER. After removal of 1 base from V and 3 bases from J, the junction contained 2 bases not matched to a gene. CDR3 length equals 15 residues.